The following is a T cell receptor (beta chain) sequence with its context. The CDR3 is 19 amino acids. The germline V gene has CDR1 PRHDT and CDR2 FYEKMQ (reference sequence). Trimming pared 0 bases from V and 4 bases from J, leaving 24 bases between. This record comes from a study of blood T cell repertoires in COVID-19. Study-level information: The origin of the acute and convalescent COVID-19 samples was the United States, Italy and Spain.

In the authors' methods: Scientists estimated how many nucleated cells there were by amplifying reference gene primers. Sequenced by immunoSEQ multiplex PCR; TCRdb stores in-frame clones only, minus some. D and trimming come from the DNA, and the V and J calls and clone size come from that table. This sample has around 100,000 clones, with roughly 90% found just once. Sequenced sample: peripheral blood. The chain uses TRBV13 and TRBJ1-2; perhaps TRBD1 as D (6 bases). This clonotype originated in a woman aged 60-70 years with acute or convalescent COVID-19. The CDR3 protein is CASSLGLKPGAIAAYGYTF. CDR3 in DNA: TGTGCCAGCAGCTTAGGCCTAAAGCCAGGGGCAATTGCGGCCTATGGCTACACCTTC.